In its sample, the clone carrying this T cell receptor beta chain was seen a few times. Its specificity is unknown. The sample originates from a study of CD8+CD57+ T cells in acquired aplastic anemia. At the level of the study: The sorted CD4+ and CD8+ cells yielded an average around 3.2 ug of DNA. For CD4+ cells, healthy donors had an average of roughly 9.8 million reads. General study findings and limits: Between patients and controls, CD8+ Simpson's diversity did not vary significantly. The number of CD8+ CDR3 sequences shared by patients and controls was fewer than 35.

It was genomic DNA that served as the template for profiling TCR beta VDJ and CDR3. TCRdb reanalysed the reads using MiXCR and keeps one entry per CDR3 protein. Here the sample spans 400,000 to 450,000 distinct CDR3 sequences, approximately 70% being singletons. There are 14 residues in the CDR3. V lost 7 bases and J 3 bases, leaving 16 bases between the germline ends. In germline, CDR1 is LNHDA, CDR2 SQIVND (reference sequence). The material sequenced was sorted CD4+, CD8+, or CD8+CD57+ T cells (not recorded which) from PBMCs. This TCR was recovered from a human donor in good health, serving as a control. The chain combines TRBV19 with TRBJ2-7; unclear D gene. The CDR3 DNA follows: TGTGCCAGTAACCCCTCCCCCGGTGGCTACGAGCAGTACTTC. Translating gives CASNPSPGGYEQYF.